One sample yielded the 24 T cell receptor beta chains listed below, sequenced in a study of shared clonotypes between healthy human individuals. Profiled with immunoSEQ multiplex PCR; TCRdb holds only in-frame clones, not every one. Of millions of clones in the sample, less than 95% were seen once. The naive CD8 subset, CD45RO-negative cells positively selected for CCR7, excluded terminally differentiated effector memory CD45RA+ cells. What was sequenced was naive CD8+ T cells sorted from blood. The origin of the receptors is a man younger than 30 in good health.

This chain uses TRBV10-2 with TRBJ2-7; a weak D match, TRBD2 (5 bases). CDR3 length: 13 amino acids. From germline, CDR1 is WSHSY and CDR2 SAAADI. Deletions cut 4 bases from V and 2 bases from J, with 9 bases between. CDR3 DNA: TGCGCCAGCAGTGGTGGGGAGACCTACGAGCAGTACTTC. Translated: CASSGGETYEQYF.

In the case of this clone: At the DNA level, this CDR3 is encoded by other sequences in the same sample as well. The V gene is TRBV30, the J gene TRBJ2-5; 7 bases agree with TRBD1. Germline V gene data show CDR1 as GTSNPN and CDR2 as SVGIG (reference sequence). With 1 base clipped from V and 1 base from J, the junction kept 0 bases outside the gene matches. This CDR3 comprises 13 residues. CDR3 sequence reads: CAWSGDSQETQYF. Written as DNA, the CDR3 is TGTGCCTGGAGTGGGGACAGCCAAGAGACCCAGTACTTC.

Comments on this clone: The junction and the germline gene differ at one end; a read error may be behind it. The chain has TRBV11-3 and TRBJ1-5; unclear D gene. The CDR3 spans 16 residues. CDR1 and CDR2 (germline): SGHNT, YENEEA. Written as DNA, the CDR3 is TGTGCCGGCAGCCTCTTTGGACCGGATAGCAATCAGCCCCAGCATTTT. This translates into CAGSLFGPDSNQPQHF. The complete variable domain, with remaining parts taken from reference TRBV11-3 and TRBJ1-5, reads EAGVVQSPRYKIIEKKQPVAFWCNPISGHNTLYWYLQNLGQGPELLIRYENEEAVDDSQLPKDRFSAERLKGVDSTLKIQPAELGDSAVYLCAGSLFGPDSNQPQHFGDGTRLSIL.

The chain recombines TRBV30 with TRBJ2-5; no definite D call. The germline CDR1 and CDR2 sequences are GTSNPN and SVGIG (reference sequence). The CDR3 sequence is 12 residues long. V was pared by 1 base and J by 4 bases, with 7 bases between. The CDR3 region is CAWSGDSETQYF. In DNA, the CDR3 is TGTGCCTGGAGTGGTGATTCAGAGACCCAGTACTTC.

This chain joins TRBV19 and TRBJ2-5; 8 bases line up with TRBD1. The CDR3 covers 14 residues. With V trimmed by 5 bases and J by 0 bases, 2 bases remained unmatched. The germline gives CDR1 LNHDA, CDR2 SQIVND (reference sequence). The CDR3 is CASSLDRDQETQYF. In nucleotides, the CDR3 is TGTGCCAGTAGTTTGGACAGGGACCAAGAGACCCAGTACTTC.

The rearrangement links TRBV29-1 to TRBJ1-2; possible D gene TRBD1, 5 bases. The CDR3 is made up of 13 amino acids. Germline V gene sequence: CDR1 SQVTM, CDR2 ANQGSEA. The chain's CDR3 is CATSGTTRIGYTF. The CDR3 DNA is TGCGCTACCTCTGGGACCACCCGGATTGGCTACACCTTC. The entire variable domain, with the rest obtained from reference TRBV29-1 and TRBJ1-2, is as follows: SAVISQKPSRDICQRGTSLTIQCQVDSQVTMMFWYRQQPGQSLTLIATANQGSEATYESGFVIDKFPISRPNLTFSTLTVSNMSPEDSSIYLCATSGTTRIGYTFGSGTRLTVV.

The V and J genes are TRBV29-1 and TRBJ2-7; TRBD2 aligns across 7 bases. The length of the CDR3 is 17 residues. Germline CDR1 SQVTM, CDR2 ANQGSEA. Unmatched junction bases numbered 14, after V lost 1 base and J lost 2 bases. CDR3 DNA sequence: TGCAGCGTTGAAGGGTGGGACTACACTGTGAATACCTACGAGCAGTACTTC. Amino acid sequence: CSVEGWDYTVNTYEQYF.

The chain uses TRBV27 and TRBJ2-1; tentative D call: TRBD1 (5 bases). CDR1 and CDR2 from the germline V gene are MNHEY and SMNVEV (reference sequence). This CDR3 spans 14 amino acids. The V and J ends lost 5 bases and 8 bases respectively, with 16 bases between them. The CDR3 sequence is CASSPRTFFDEQFF. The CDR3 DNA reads TGTGCCAGCAGTCCCAGGACATTTTTCGATGAGCAGTTCTTC.

CDR3 loop: CASSLTGTEHYEQYF. CDR3 nucleotide sequence: TGTGCCAGCAGTTTAACCGGGACAGAGCATTACGAGCAGTACTTC. The V and J genes are TRBV27 and TRBJ2-7; 7 bases are shared with TRBD1. The CDR3 is made up of 15 amino acids. After removal of 2 bases from V and 4 bases from J, the junction contained 8 bases not matched to a gene. Per germline, CDR1 MNHEY and CDR2 SMNVEV (reference sequence).

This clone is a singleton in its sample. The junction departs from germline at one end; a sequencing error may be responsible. The CDR3 DNA sequence: TGTGCCACCAGCGGAGAAGGGAGGGACGGCTACACCTTC. Translated, it gives CATSGEGRDGYTF. The J gene is TRBJ1-2, the V gene TRBV15; perhaps TRBD1 as D (5 bases). CDR1 is LNHNV and CDR2 is YYDKDF in the germline V gene (reference sequence). The CDR3 runs 13 residues.

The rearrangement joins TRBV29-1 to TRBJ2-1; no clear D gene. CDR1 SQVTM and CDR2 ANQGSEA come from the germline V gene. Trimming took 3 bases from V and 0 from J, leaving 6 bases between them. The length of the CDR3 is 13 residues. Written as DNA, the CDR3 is TGCAGCGTTGAGCTTGGCTCCTACAATGAGCAGTTCTTC. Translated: CSVELGSYNEQFF.

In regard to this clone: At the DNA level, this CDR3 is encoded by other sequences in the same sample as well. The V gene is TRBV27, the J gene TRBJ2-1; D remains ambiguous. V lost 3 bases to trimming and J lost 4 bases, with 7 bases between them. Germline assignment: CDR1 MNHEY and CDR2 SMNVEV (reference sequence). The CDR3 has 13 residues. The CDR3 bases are TGTGCCAGCAGTTTGGTGGTTTACAATGAGCAGTTCTTC. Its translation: CASSLVVYNEQFF.

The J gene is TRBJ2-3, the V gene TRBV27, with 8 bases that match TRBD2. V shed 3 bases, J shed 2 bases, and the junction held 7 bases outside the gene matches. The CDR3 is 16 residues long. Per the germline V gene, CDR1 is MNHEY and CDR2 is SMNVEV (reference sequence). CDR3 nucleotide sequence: TGTGCCAGCAGTTTCGTAGCGGGGATGTCCACAGATACGCAGTATTTT. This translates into CASSFVAGMSTDTQYF.

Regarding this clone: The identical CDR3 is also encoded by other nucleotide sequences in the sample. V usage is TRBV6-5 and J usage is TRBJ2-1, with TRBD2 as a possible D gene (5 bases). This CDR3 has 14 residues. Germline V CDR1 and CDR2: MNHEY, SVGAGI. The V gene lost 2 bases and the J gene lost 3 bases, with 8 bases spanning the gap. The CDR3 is CASSYRDSYNEQFF. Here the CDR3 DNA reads TGTGCCAGCAGTTACCGGGATAGCTACAATGAGCAGTTCTTC.

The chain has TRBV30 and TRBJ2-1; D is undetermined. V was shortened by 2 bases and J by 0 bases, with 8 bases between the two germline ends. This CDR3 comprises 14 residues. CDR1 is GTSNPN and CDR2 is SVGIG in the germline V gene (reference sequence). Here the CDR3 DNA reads TGTGCCTGGAGTTTATCTAGCTCCTACAATGAGCAGTTCTTC. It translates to CAWSLSSSYNEQFF.

The CDR3 reads CASSLAPTMNTEAFF. The CDR3 nucleotides are TGCGCCAGCAGCTTGGCCCCGACTATGAACACTGAAGCTTTCTTT. This sequence joins TRBV5-1 and TRBJ1-1, with no clear D. Per germline, CDR1 SGHRS and CDR2 YFSETQ. The CDR3 has 15 residues. The V end lost 0 bases, the J end lost 0 bases, and 9 bases lay between the germline ends.

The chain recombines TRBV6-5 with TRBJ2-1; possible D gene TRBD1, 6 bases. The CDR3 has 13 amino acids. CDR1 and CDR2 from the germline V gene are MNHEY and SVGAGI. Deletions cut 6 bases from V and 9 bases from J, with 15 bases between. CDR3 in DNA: TGTGCCAGCAGGGTGACAGGAAGTGGTGAGCAGTTCTTC. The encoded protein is CASRVTGSGEQFF.

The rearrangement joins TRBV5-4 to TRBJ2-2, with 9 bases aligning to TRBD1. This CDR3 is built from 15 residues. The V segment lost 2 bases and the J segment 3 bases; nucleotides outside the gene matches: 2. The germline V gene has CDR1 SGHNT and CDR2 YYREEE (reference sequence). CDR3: CASSLQGAYTGELFF. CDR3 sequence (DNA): TGTGCCAGCAGCTTACAGGGGGCTTACACCGGGGAGCTGTTTTTT.

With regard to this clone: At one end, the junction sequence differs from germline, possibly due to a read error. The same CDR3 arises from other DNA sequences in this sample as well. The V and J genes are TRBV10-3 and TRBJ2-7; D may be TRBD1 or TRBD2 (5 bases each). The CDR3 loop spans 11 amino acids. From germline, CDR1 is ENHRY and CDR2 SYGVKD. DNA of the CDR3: TGTGCCATTAGTGGGGGCTACGAGCAGTACTTC. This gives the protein CAISGGYEQYF.

The CDR3 is CASSIGAGASQPQHF. Written as DNA, the CDR3 is TGTGCCAGCAGCATCGGAGCAGGGGCGAGCCAGCCCCAGCATTTT. This chain joins TRBV27 and TRBJ1-5, with a possible D match to TRBD1 (6 bases). This CDR3 has 15 residues. The germline V gene encodes CDR1 MNHEY and CDR2 SMNVEV (reference sequence). Trimming cost V 6 bases and J 7 bases, with 19 bases left between them.

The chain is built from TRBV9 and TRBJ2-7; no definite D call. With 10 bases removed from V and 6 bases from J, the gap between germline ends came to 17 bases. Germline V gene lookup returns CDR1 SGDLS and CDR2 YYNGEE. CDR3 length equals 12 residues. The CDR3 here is CAGGESKSEQYF. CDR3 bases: TGTGCCGGCGGCGAGAGTAAATCCGAGCAGTACTTC.

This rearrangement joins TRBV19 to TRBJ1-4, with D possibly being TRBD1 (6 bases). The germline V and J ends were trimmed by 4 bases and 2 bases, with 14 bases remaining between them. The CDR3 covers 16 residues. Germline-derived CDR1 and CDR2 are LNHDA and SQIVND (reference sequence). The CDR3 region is CASSTRGGATNEKLFF. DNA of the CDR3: TGTGCCAGTAGTACCCGAGGGGGGGCTACTAATGAAAAACTGTTTTTT.

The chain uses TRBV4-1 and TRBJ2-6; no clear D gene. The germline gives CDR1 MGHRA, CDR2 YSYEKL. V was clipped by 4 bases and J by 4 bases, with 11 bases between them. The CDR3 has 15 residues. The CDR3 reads CASSPSGAGANVLTF. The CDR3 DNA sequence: TGCGCCAGCAGCCCCTCGGGTGCCGGGGCCAACGTCCTGACTTTC.

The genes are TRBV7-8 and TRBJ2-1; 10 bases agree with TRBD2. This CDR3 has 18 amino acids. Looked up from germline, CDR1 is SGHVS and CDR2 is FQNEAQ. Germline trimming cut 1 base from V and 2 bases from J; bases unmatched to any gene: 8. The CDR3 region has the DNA TGTGCCAGCAGCTTAGGTCTAGCGGGGGCCTTAACCTACAATGAGCAGTTCTTC. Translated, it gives CASSLGLAGALTYNEQFF.